The clone carrying this T cell receptor beta chain occurred a few times. This sample was included in a study of low-dose radiotherapy and immunotherapy resistance in tumors. Study in general: Each fraction for Cohort 1 was 0.5 Gy, given every 2 weeks, and the total came to 6.5 Gy. Patients' oral aspirin dose was 300 mg daily across four cycles from cycle 1 day 1. On an every-two-weeks schedule, patients received intravenous nivolumab 240 mg, along with ipilimumab 1 mg/kg every six weeks.

Time point reported: before trial treatment. The donors' regimen was nivolumab, ipilimumab, aspirin, low-dose cyclophosphamide and low-dose radiotherapy. Priming of first-strand cDNA relied on TRAV- and TRBV-specific primers (covering alpha and beta chains). Both a constant-region primer and a V-primer adapter served to amplify TCRs across 15 to 25 PCR cycles. Using its own MiXCR run on the reads, TCRdb lists one record per CDR3 protein. Counted here are about 82,000 distinct CDR3 sequences, approximately 17% occurring once; the ten biggest clones make up about 5.5%. V was shortened by 0 bases and J by 8 bases, with 12 bases between the two germline ends. The CDR3 spans 14 residues. Germline CDR1 and CDR2: SGHNT and YYREEE (reference sequence).

Sequencing was performed on PBMCs, taken before treatment. This TCR was recovered from a male donor with prostate cancer. The V gene is TRBV5-4, the J gene TRBJ2-1; D is unresolved. The CDR3 nucleotides read TGTGCCAGCAGCTTGGCCGAGGCCTGGTATGAGCAGTTCTTC. Its translation: CASSLAEAWYEQFF.